These 5 T cell receptor beta chains were all obtained from the same sample, sequenced in a study of OX40 agonist ivuxolimab in advanced cancers. Clones were sequenced by immunoSEQ multiplex PCR, and TCRdb holds only the in-frame ones, with some missing. Of about 34,000 clones in the sample, about nine tenths are singletons; the top ten hold around 3.8%. The specimen comprised CD4+ or CD8+ T cells sorted from blood, sampled in a trial of the OX40 agonist ivuxolimab. The source of these receptors is an adult with an advanced solid tumor such as melanoma, head and neck, liver or kidney cancer.

The chain couples TRBV6-1 to TRBJ1-1; 8 positions match TRBD1. Germline V gene sequence: CDR1 MNHNS, CDR2 SASEGT. The CDR3 has 13 amino acids. The J segment lost 1 base and the V segment lost 6 bases, leaving 1 base of the junction unmatched. CDR3 sequence: CASRDRENTEAFF. CDR3 sequence (DNA): TGTGCCAGCAGGGACAGGGAGAACACTGAAGCTTTCTTT.

CDR3 DNA: TGTGCCAGCAGCTTAGAGGGGGCCAGGAGAGAGACCCAGTACTTC. Residues: CASSLEGARRETQYF. This chain joins TRBV7-6 and TRBJ2-5; 7 bases line up with TRBD1. Germline-derived CDR1 and CDR2 are SGHVS and FNYEAQ. This CDR3 region has 15 residues. The V and J ends lost 1 base and 4 bases, in that order; junction bases with no gene match: 6.

The chain links TRBV9 to TRBJ2-3; 7 nucleotides line up with TRBD1. CDR3 length: 16 amino acids. Looked up from germline, CDR1 is SGDLS and CDR2 is YYNGEE. V trimming: 3 bases; J trimming: 0 bases; junction bases outside the gene matches: 7. This CDR3 is CASSALGQASTDTQYF. In DNA form, the CDR3 reads TGTGCCAGCAGCGCCCTCGGACAGGCTAGCACAGATACGCAGTATTTT.

The DNA for the CDR3 is TGCGCCAGCAGCCACCCCTCGGGGGCAGGGTGGGGTGAAAAACTGTTTTTT. As protein: CASSHPSGAGWGEKLFF. V is TRBV4-1 and J is TRBJ1-4; perhaps TRBD1 as D (6 bases). Germline CDR1 is MGHRA and CDR2 is YSYEKL. V dropped 3 bases and J dropped 7 bases, with 21 bases sitting between them. CDR3 length equals 17 residues.

In its sample, this clone was seen a few times. The chain uses TRBV28 and TRBJ1-1; D gene unclear. The V gene's germline CDR1 is MDHEN and CDR2 SYDVKM. Trimming took 7 bases from V and 3 from J, leaving 3 bases between them. This CDR3 has 10 amino acids. CDR3 loop: CASKDTEAFF. As DNA, the CDR3 is TGTGCCAGCAAAGACACTGAAGCTTTCTTT.